This T cell receptor (beta chain) was captured by sequencing in a study of blood T cell repertoires in COVID-19. The V gene's germline CDR1 is MNHEY and CDR2 SMNVEV (reference sequence). CDR3 length: 13 residues. Trimming stripped 3 bases from V and 0 bases from J, with 5 bases between. Profiled with immunoSEQ multiplex PCR; TCRdb holds only in-frame clones, not every one. The sample lists approximately 210,000 clones, about 85% occurring once. The chain employs TRBV27 and TRBJ1-2; no clear D gene. This TCR derives from a man aged 55-75 years with COVID-19, enrolled during active disease. Sample: peripheral blood. For the CDR3, the DNA is TGTGCCAGCAGTTTTGCAGCTAACTATGGCTACACCTTC. This sequence encodes CASSFAANYGYTF.